A selection of T cell receptor beta chains follows, all from one sample in a study of CD8 T cells in Susac syndrome. TCRdb reprocessed the immunoSEQ multiplex PCR reads with MiXCR, giving one entry per CDR3 protein. Of around 190,000 distinct CDR3 sequences in the sample, roughly 95% were seen once. Sequences were obtained from CD8+ T cells from PBMCs. These receptors came from a human donor with multiple sclerosis. CDR3s include the opening cysteine and the closing phenylalanine or tryptophan. The D gene is left open where the match is weak.

V gene: TRBV12-5
D gene: -
J gene: TRBJ2-5
CDR3 protein: CASGLDRVETQYF
CDR3 DNA: TGTGCTAGTGGTTTGGACAGGGTAGAGACCCAGTACTTC

V gene: TRBV9
D gene: -
J gene: TRBJ1-6
CDR3 protein: CASSAGTLSPLHF
CDR3 DNA: TGTGCCAGCAGCGCCGGGACATTAAGTCCCCTCCACTTT

V gene: TRBV12-3/TRBV12-4
D gene: TRBD1
J gene: TRBJ2-1
CDR3 protein: CASRPYRGNEQFF
CDR3 DNA: TGTGCCAGCAGGCCCTACAGGGGTAATGAGCAGTTCTTC

V gene: TRBV4-1
D gene: TRBD1
J gene: TRBJ1-4
CDR3 protein: CASSPNRGTNEKLFF
CDR3 DNA: TGCGCCAGCAGCCCTAACAGGGGAACTAATGAAAAACTGTTTTTT

V gene: TRBV9
D gene: -
J gene: TRBJ1-1
CDR3 protein: CASSPAEEAFF
CDR3 DNA: TGTGCCAGCAGCCCGGCCGAAGAAGCTTTCTTT

V gene: TRBV5-6
D gene: TRBD1
J gene: TRBJ2-7
CDR3 protein: CASTWDRGYEQYF
CDR3 DNA: TGTGCCAGCACCTGGGACAGAGGTTACGAGCAGTACTTC

V gene: TRBV29-1
D gene: -
J gene: TRBJ1-2
CDR3 protein: CSVVPGEPRGYTF
CDR3 DNA: TGCAGCGTTGTGCCCGGAGAGCCTAGAGGCTACACCTTC

V gene: TRBV28
D gene: -
J gene: TRBJ1-5
CDR3 protein: CASSFPGTSNQPQHF
CDR3 DNA: TGTGCCAGCAGTTTCCCAGGGACCAGCAATCAGCCCCAGCATTTT

V gene: TRBV5-6
D gene: -
J gene: TRBJ1-4
CDR3 protein: CASSFELNEKLFF
CDR3 DNA: TGTGCCAGCAGCTTTGAACTTAATGAAAAACTGTTTTTT

V gene: TRBV18
D gene: TRBD1
J gene: TRBJ2-1
CDR3 protein: CASSPGGQGQQFF
CDR3 DNA: TGTGCCAGCTCACCGGGGGGACAGGGACAGCAGTTCTTC

V gene: TRBV19
D gene: -
J gene: TRBJ2-7
CDR3 protein: CASSIERDTAYEQYF
CDR3 DNA: TGTGCCAGTAGTATTGAAAGAGACACCGCCTACGAGCAGTACTTC

V gene: TRBV7-9
D gene: -
J gene: TRBJ1-2
CDR3 protein: CASSDGGRAEGYTF
CDR3 DNA: TGTGCCAGCAGCGATGGGGGGCGCGCCGAAGGCTACACCTTC

V gene: TRBV27
D gene: -
J gene: TRBJ2-3
CDR3 protein: CASSSELGDTDTQYF
CDR3 DNA: TGTGCCAGCAGCTCAGAATTGGGCGACACAGATACGCAGTATTTT

V gene: TRBV5-1
D gene: -
J gene: TRBJ2-5
CDR3 protein: CASSPRTEEQTQYF
CDR3 DNA: TGCGCCAGCAGCCCGAGGACCGAAGAGCAGACCCAGTACTTC